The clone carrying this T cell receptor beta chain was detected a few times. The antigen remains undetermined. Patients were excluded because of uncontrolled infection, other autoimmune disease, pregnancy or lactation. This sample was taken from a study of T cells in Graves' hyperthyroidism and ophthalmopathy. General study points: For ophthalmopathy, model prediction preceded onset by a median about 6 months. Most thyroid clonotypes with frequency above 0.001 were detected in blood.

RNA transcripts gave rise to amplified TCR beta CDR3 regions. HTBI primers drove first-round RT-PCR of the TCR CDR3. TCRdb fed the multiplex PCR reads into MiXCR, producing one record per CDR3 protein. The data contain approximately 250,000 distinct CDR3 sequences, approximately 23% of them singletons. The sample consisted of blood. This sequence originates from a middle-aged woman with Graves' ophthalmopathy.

CDR3: CASSYLGLGRVNEQYF. The CDR3 coding sequence is TGTGCCAGCAGTTATTTAGGCCTCGGCAGGGTCAACGAGCAGTACTTC. The chain joins TRBV6-5 to TRBJ2-7, with a possible D match to TRBD1 (5 bases). V was clipped by 3 bases and J by 5 bases, with 20 bases between them. There are 16 residues in the CDR3. Germline CDR1 MNHEY, CDR2 SVGAGI.